Each of the 9 T cell receptor beta chains below was sequenced from the same sample in a study of blood T cell repertoires in COVID-19. Here immunoSEQ multiplex PCR was the method, and the copy in TCRdb shows in-frame clones only, minus some. The table shows 200,000 to 250,000 clones, with around 86% occurring only once. The sample comprised peripheral blood. Every receptor here comes from a man under 40 who had recovered from COVID-19.

This clone has only one observation. The rearrangement joins TRBV5-1 to TRBJ1-1; D is uncertain. V was clipped by 4 bases and J by 4 bases, with 17 bases between them. The germline CDR1 and CDR2 sequences are SGHRS and YFSETQ. The CDR3 extends over 15 amino acids. The DNA for the CDR3 is TGCGCCAGCAGCCTAGATACCTTTAGCGGCACTGAAGCTTTCTTT. This gives the protein CASSLDTFSGTEAFF.

V and J are TRBV6-5 and TRBJ2-5; tentatively, D is TRBD1 (6 bases). From germline, CDR1 is MNHEY and CDR2 SVGAGI. This CDR3 spans 13 amino acids. V lost 2 bases and J 5 bases, leaving 9 bases between the germline ends. CDR3 amino acids: CASSYGGFETQYF. The CDR3 DNA reads TGTGCCAGCAGTTACGGGGGCTTTGAGACCCAGTACTTC.

The chain employs TRBV6-2 or TRBV6-3 and TRBJ2-7, with TRBD2 matching 9 bases. J lost 4 bases, V lost 1 base, and 14 bases had no gene match. CDR1 is MNHEY and CDR2 is SVGEGT in the germline V gene. The CDR3 sequence is 18 residues long. This CDR3 is CASSYLASGAPRAYEQYV. The CDR3 DNA reads as TGTGCCAGCAGTTACTTGGCTAGCGGGGCCCCGAGGGCGTACGAGCAGTACGTC.

This clone came up once. The chain carries TRBV7-6 and TRBJ2-1; D not resolved. Trimming stripped 2 bases from V and 4 bases from J, with 12 bases between. Germline lookup yields CDR1 SGHVS and CDR2 FNYEAQ. The CDR3 runs to 15 residues. CDR3 in amino acids: CASSLTTNQYNEQFF. CDR3 bases: TGTGCCAGCAGCTTAACAACTAACCAATACAATGAGCAGTTCTTC.

The V call is TRBV6-4, the J call TRBJ2-3, with TRBD1 matching 7 bases. Per the germline V gene, CDR1 is MRHNA and CDR2 is SNTAGT. The V and J ends lost 6 bases and 8 bases, in that order; junction bases with no gene match: 8. The CDR3 runs 13 residues. The CDR3 here is CASSGRAGGTQYF. For the CDR3, the DNA is TGTGCCAGCAGCGGACGCGCAGGGGGTACGCAGTATTTT.

This clone has only one observation. The rearrangement joins TRBV5-1 to TRBJ2-1, with 11 bases that match TRBD2. The trim removed 3 bases at V and 5 bases at J, leaving 4 bases unmatched. Germline lookup yields CDR1 SGHRS and CDR2 YFSETQ. The CDR3 sequence is 15 residues long. In nucleotides, the CDR3 is TGCGCCAGCAGCTCCCTAGCGGGGGGCGACAATGAGCAGTTCTTC. Amino acid sequence: CASSSLAGGDNEQFF.

This sequence joins TRBV5-1 and TRBJ2-6, with D tentatively TRBD1 (5 bases). This CDR3 comprises 16 residues. The germline CDR1 and CDR2 sequences are SGHRS and YFSETQ. Trimming pared 1 base from V and 2 bases from J, leaving 10 bases between. This CDR3 reads CASSLSGIAGANVLTF. CDR3 DNA: TGCGCCAGCAGCTTGTCAGGGATCGCTGGGGCCAACGTCCTGACTTTC.

V and J are TRBV7-3 and TRBJ2-2; TRBD2 is a possible D gene (5 bases). The CDR3 extends over 14 amino acids. The ends were cut back, 5 bases at V and 4 bases at J, with 11 bases in the middle. Germline assignment: CDR1 SGHTA and CDR2 FQGTGA. CDR3 residues: CASSPLGSTGELFF. The CDR3 DNA sequence: TGTGCCAGCAGCCCCTTGGGGAGCACCGGGGAGCTGTTTTTT.

The chain couples TRBV12-5 to TRBJ1-1; 7 bases line up with TRBD1. Germline V gene data show CDR1 as LGHNT and CDR2 as FRNRAP. The CDR3 runs 17 residues. V dropped 1 base and J dropped 1; count of bases not matched to a gene: 9. The CDR3 DNA sequence: TGTGCTAGTGGTTTGGCCATCCTGGGACAGTCGAACACTGAAGCTTTCTTT. As protein: CASGLAILGQSNTEAFF.